One sample yielded the 17 T cell receptor beta chains listed below, sequenced in a study of Ad26.COV2.S vaccination and SARS-CoV-2 variants (dated by TCRdb to about 2021). The library was produced with the immunoSEQ multiplex PCR assay. The source is immuneACCESS, and TCRdb retained only in-frame sequences with V and J called. Part of the clones is not carried over; for the studies checked, unresolved V genes explain less than half of this, and the remainder is unexplained. Present in this sample are about 140,000 clones, roughly 88% of which were seen just once. 5% of the sample comes from the top ten. The label giving this sample's time point can be read as: individuals recovered from natural SARS-CoV-2 infection. The specimen comprised peripheral blood, sampled after recovery from COVID-19. All receptors come from a human donor who had recovered from COVID-19.

The J gene is TRBJ2-2, the V gene TRBV7-8, with D hard to call. This CDR3 region has 13 residues. From germline, CDR1 is SGHVS and CDR2 FQNEAQ. With 4 bases removed from V and 6 bases from J, the gap between germline ends came to 9 bases. The CDR3, as DNA: TGTGCCAGCAGCTCAGACGCCCCCGGGGAGCTGTTTTTT. It is translated as CASSSDAPGELFF.

The J gene is TRBJ2-7, the V gene TRBV10-3; D is possibly TRBD1 (5 bases). The CDR3 loop spans 14 amino acids. V dropped 1 base and J dropped 3 bases, with 10 bases sitting between them. Germline lookup yields CDR1 ENHRY and CDR2 SYGVKD. The chain's CDR3 is CAISEWAGFYEQYF. Written as DNA, the CDR3 is TGTGCCATCAGTGAGTGGGCAGGGTTCTACGAGCAGTACTTC.

The V call is TRBV6-5, the J call TRBJ1-1; D may be TRBD1 (6 bases). The CDR3 has 13 residues. Germline-derived CDR1 and CDR2 are MNHEY and SVGAGI. V was clipped by 5 bases and J by 8 bases, with 15 bases between them. The CDR3 sequence: CASSKYLDREAFF. Written as DNA, the CDR3 is TGTGCCAGCAGTAAGTACCTCGACAGGGAAGCTTTCTTT.

The chain employs TRBV7-9 and TRBJ1-1, with D perhaps TRBD1 (5 bases). V gave up 4 bases and J gave up 4 bases, with 7 bases separating them. The CDR3 is made up of 12 amino acids. Germline loops: CDR1 SEHNR, CDR2 FQNEAQ (reference sequence). The CDR3, as DNA: TGTGCCAGCAGCTCAGGGAGCACTGAAGCTTTCTTT. Encoded protein: CASSSGSTEAFF.

The CDR3: CASSLESARRPKNIQYF. In nucleotides, the CDR3 is TGTGCCAGCAGCTTAGAGTCCGCCAGGAGACCCAAAAACATTCAGTACTTC. J is TRBJ2-4 and V is TRBV7-8, with D hard to call. The CDR3 runs 17 residues. Trimming took off 1 base at V and 2 bases at J, with 15 bases between the two ends. Looked up from germline, CDR1 is SGHVS and CDR2 is FQNEAQ.

The genes are TRBV4-3 and TRBJ1-1; D unclear. V was trimmed by 3 bases and J by 1 base, leaving 9 bases between them. Germline CDR1 LGHNA, CDR2 YSLEER. CDR3 size: 14 residues. CDR3 loop: CASSQGFSNTEAFF. DNA for the CDR3: TGCGCCAGCAGCCAGGGGTTTTCGAACACTGAAGCTTTCTTT.

This sequence joins TRBV9 and TRBJ2-6; the D gene is possibly TRBD2 (5 bases). The CDR3 runs 15 residues. The germline gives CDR1 SGDLS, CDR2 YYNGEE. Trimming removed 3 bases from V and 1 base from J, with 8 bases in between. The CDR3: CASSGSGSGANVLTF. DNA of the CDR3: TGTGCCAGCAGCGGCTCGGGATCTGGGGCCAACGTCCTGACTTTC.

V is TRBV7-2 and J is TRBJ2-5; 12 nucleotides line up with TRBD2. V shed 5 bases, J shed 9 bases, and the junction held 7 bases outside the gene matches. The CDR3 is 14 amino acids. CDR1 is SGHTA, CDR2 FQGNSA, per germline. The CDR3 DNA follows: TGTGCCAGCAGCCTAGGACTAGCGGGGTCGTCCCAGTACTTC. As protein: CASSLGLAGSSQYF.

The chain links TRBV19 to TRBJ2-7; 12 bases line up with TRBD1. The CDR3 totals 14 residues. Germline V CDR1 and CDR2: LNHDA, SQIVND (reference sequence). Trimming cost V 10 bases and J 3 bases; bases outside gene matches: 7. CDR3 sequence: CATSGTGGIYEQYF. CDR3 sequence (DNA): TGTGCCACCTCCGGGACAGGGGGCATCTACGAGCAGTACTTC.

V is TRBV28 and J is TRBJ1-1; D uncertain. In germline, CDR1 is MDHEN, CDR2 SYDVKM. The CDR3 is made up of 13 amino acids. V lost 4 bases and J lost 6, with 12 bases in between. The CDR3 region is CASSSSGSSEAFF. CDR3 DNA: TGTGCCAGCAGTTCCTCGGGTTCATCTGAAGCTTTCTTT. The full variable domain, rest sourced from reference TRBV28 and TRBJ1-1, is DVKVTQSSRYLVKRTGEKVFLECVQDMDHENMFWYRQDPGLGLRLIYFSYDVKMKEKGDIPEGYSVSREKKERFSLILESASTNQTSMYLCASSSSGSSEAFFGQGTRLTVV.

V and J are TRBV18 and TRBJ2-5; TRBD2 is a possible D gene (6 bases). The length of the CDR3 is 16 residues. Germline V gene data show CDR1 as KGHSH and CDR2 as LQKENI. V was trimmed by 2 bases and J by 2 bases, leaving 15 bases between them. CDR3 loop: CASSPSRAEGQETQYF. CDR3 bases: TGTGCCAGCTCACCAAGCCGGGCGGAGGGTCAAGAGACCCAGTACTTC.

This sequence joins TRBV28 and TRBJ1-1, with a weak D call TRBD1 (6 bases). The CDR3 is made up of 14 amino acids. Trimming left V 2 bases short and J 1 base short, with 8 bases between. Germline V gives CDR1 MDHEN, CDR2 SYDVKM. The CDR3 here is CASSLQGPNTEAFF. DNA for the CDR3: TGTGCCAGCAGTTTACAGGGGCCGAACACTGAAGCTTTCTTT.

This chain links TRBV19 with TRBJ2-6; D is uncertain. CDR3 length equals 16 residues. The V gene's germline CDR1 is LNHDA and CDR2 SQIVND (reference sequence). Trimming took 2 bases from V and 0 from J, leaving 8 bases between them. The CDR3 spells CASSIYLISGANVLTF. DNA for the CDR3: TGTGCCAGTAGTATATACCTGATCTCTGGGGCCAACGTCCTGACTTTC.

The rearrangement links TRBV24-1 to TRBJ1-3; 8 bases line up with TRBD1. Germline CDR1 KGHDR, CDR2 SFDVKD. This CDR3 spans 16 amino acids. With V trimmed by 8 bases and J by 4 bases, 12 bases remained unmatched. CDR3 in DNA: TGTGCCACCAATACCGGGACAGGATTATCAGGAAACACCATATATTTT. The encoded protein is CATNTGTGLSGNTIYF.

This clone has more than one count but fewer than ten. The rearrangement joins TRBV7-9 to TRBJ1-4, with 7 nucleotides matching TRBD1. V dropped 5 bases and J dropped 4; count of bases not matched to a gene: 7. Germline V gene lookup returns CDR1 SEHNR and CDR2 FQNEAQ (reference sequence). The CDR3 contains 15 residues. DNA of the CDR3: TGTGCCAGCAGCCCCCGGGACAGCCTTAATGAAAAACTGTTTTTT. This codes for CASSPRDSLNEKLFF.

This chain joins TRBV11-3 and TRBJ2-2; tentative D call: TRBD2 (6 bases). Trimming left V 5 bases short and J 2 bases short, with 12 bases between. Germline V gene data show CDR1 as SGHNT and CDR2 as YENEEA. The CDR3 runs to 15 residues. CDR3: CASSGGARNTGELFF. In DNA, the CDR3 is TGTGCCAGCAGCGGAGGGGCACGAAACACCGGGGAGCTGTTTTTT.

This chain connects TRBV28 to TRBJ2-3, with TRBD2 as a possible D gene (5 bases). V lost 7 bases and J 5 bases, leaving 10 bases between the germline ends. The CDR3 sequence is 12 residues long. Germline CDR1 MDHEN, CDR2 SYDVKM. The CDR3 DNA follows: TGTGCCAGCACTACCGGGGAAGATACGCAGTATTTT. Translation: CASTTGEDTQYF.